The TCR beta chain described here comes from a study of T-cell reconstitution after alpha-beta-depleted transplantation in children. Preparing the TCRbeta library involved the use of unique molecular identifiers. TCRdb independently ran MiXCR on the PCR reads; one entry per CDR3 protein. The table lists 150,000 to 200,000 distinct CDR3 sequences, about 6% of them singletons, with roughly 4.5% in the top ten. V lost 5 bases, J lost 2 bases, and 12 bases lay in between. The CDR3 length is 14 residues. The sample holds many counts of this clonotype. The chain couples TRBV12-3 or TRBV12-4 to TRBJ2-5; a possible D gene is TRBD2 (6 bases). The sequence came from a girl under three years old with combined immunodeficiency, due to receive a stem cell transplant. The sequencing used PBMCs, collected before TCRalphabeta/CD19-depleted stem cell transplant. The CDR3 here is CASSPRDLQETQYF. In nucleotides, the CDR3 is TGTGCCAGCAGTCCGCGGGACCTACAAGAGACCCAGTACTTC.